The rows below give T cell receptor beta chains drawn from one sample of a study of blood T cell repertoires in COVID-19. Sequenced by immunoSEQ multiplex PCR; TCRdb stores in-frame clones only, minus some. In the table there are about 140,000 clones, roughly 86% of which are singletons. Sequencing used peripheral blood. Receptors were obtained from a woman aged 60-75 years with acute or convalescent COVID-19. CDR3s include the opening cysteine and the closing phenylalanine or tryptophan. The D gene is left open where the match is weak. Only part of the rows carry a size: once, few, many, or a class if the clone is expanded.

v_gene	abundance	j_gene	d_gene	CDR3aa	CDR3nt
TRBV11-2	few	TRBJ2-2	TRBD1	CASSHRQGYTGELFF	TGTGCCAGCAGCCATAGACAGGGATACACCGGGGAGCTGTTTTTT
TRBV11-3	-	TRBJ2-7	TRBD1	CASSWADRGPYEQYF	TGTGCCAGCAGCTGGGCCGACAGGGGGCCCTACGAGCAGTACTTC
TRBV7-8	-	TRBJ1-5	-	CASSFRGPQPQHF	TGTGCCAGCAGCTTCCGAGGGCCTCAGCCCCAGCATTTT
TRBV21-1	-	TRBJ2-7	-	CASSITGEYEQYF	TGTGCCAGCAGCATTACAGGCGAGTACGAGCAGTACTTC
TRBV2	-	TRBJ2-2	TRBD2	CASSVAGGPAGELFF	TGTGCCAGCAGCGTAGCGGGGGGGCCGGCCGGGGAGCTGTTTTTT
TRBV10-3	-	TRBJ1-1	TRBD1	CAIGQGARTEAFF	TGTGCCATCGGACAGGGGGCTCGTACTGAAGCTTTCTTT
TRBV9	-	TRBJ1-3	-	CASSPRQFSGNTIYF	TGTGCCAGCAGCCCCCGACAGTTCTCTGGAAACACCATATATTTT
TRBV19	-	TRBJ2-1	-	CASSIPGGSGQNEQFF	TGTGCCAGTAGTATCCCAGGGGGGTCGGGGCAGAATGAGCAGTTCTTC
TRBV18	few	TRBJ2-2	-	CASSPSLTGELFF	TGTGCCAGCTCACCCTCCCTCACCGGGGAGCTGTTTTTT
TRBV9	-	TRBJ1-6	TRBD1	CASSEQGNSPLHF	TGTGCCAGCAGCGAACAGGGGAATTCACCCCTCCACTTT
TRBV18	few	TRBJ1-2	-	CASSPPRGGVNYGYTF	TGTGCCAGCTCACCACCGCGGGGAGGGGTAAACTATGGCTACACCTTC
TRBV4-2	-	TRBJ2-5	TRBD1	CASSQELQGASVQETQYF	TGTGCCAGCAGCCAAGAACTACAGGGGGCAAGCGTCCAAGAGACCCAGTACTTC
TRBV7-9	-	TRBJ2-5	-	CASSTAQEQETQYF	TGTGCCAGCAGCACCGCACAGGAGCAAGAGACCCAGTACTTC
TRBV5-5	-	TRBJ1-1	TRBD1	CASSSLQGGNTEAFF	TGTGCCAGCAGCTCCCTACAGGGGGGGAACACTGAAGCTTTCTTT
TRBV6-2/TRBV6-3	many	TRBJ1-2	-	CASSPTGKSNYGYTF	TGTGCCAGCAGCCCTACGGGGAAGTCTAACTATGGCTACACCTTC
TRBV10-2	-	TRBJ2-1	TRBD2	CASSEISGVYNEQFF	TGCGCCAGCAGTGAAATTAGCGGGGTCTACAATGAGCAGTTCTTC
TRBV3-1/TRBV3-2	-	TRBJ1-2	-	CASSQGGPNYGYTF	TGTGCCAGCAGCCAGGGGGGGCCGAACTATGGCTACACCTTC
TRBV28	-	TRBJ1-2	TRBD1	CASSAREGGYNYGYTF	TGTGCCAGCAGCGCCCGGGAAGGGGGCTATAACTATGGCTACACCTTC
TRBV10-2	-	TRBJ2-7	-	CASSKTVNYEQYF	TGCGCCAGCAGTAAGACAGTGAATTACGAGCAGTACTTC
TRBV18	-	TRBJ2-5	-	CASSPARQGETQYF	TGTGCCAGCTCACCGGCCCGGCAGGGGGAGACCCAGTACTTC
TRBV28	-	TRBJ2-7	TRBD1	CASSRDSVSYEQYF	TGTGCCAGCAGCCGGGACAGCGTCTCCTACGAGCAGTACTTC
TRBV30	-	TRBJ2-7	-	CAWGGLSYEQYF	TGTGCCTGGGGGGGCCTCTCCTACGAGCAGTACTTC
TRBV30	-	TRBJ2-5	TRBD2	CAWSGTSNAETQYF	TGTGCCTGGAGTGGGACTAGCAACGCAGAGACCCAGTACTTC
TRBV7-8	few	TRBJ1-6	TRBD1	CASSLALGQRSPLHF	TGTGCCAGCAGCTTAGCGCTGGGACAGCGTTCACCCCTCCACTTT
TRBV7-2	-	TRBJ2-6	-	CASSLDPGQANVLTF	TGTGCCAGCAGCTTAGATCCAGGGCAGGCCAACGTCCTGACTTTC
TRBV6-5	-	TRBJ2-1	TRBD2	CASSLAGGYNEQFF	TGTGCCAGCAGTCTAGCGGGGGGTTACAATGAGCAGTTCTTC
TRBV5-1	-	TRBJ2-5	TRBD2	CASSLVLAGGQAQYF	TGCGCCAGCAGCTTGGTGCTAGCGGGGGGGCAGGCCCAGTACTTC
TRBV11-2	-	TRBJ2-5	TRBD2	CASSTSGSQGETQYF	TGTGCCAGCTCAACTAGCGGGTCCCAGGGGGAGACCCAGTACTTC
TRBV28	-	TRBJ2-7	-	CASSFRYEQYF	TGTGCCAGCAGTTTTCGGTACGAGCAGTACTTC
TRBV30	-	TRBJ2-7	TRBD2	CAWALAGEFYEQYF	TGTGCCTGGGCTCTAGCGGGGGAATTCTACGAGCAGTACTTC
TRBV20-1	-	TRBJ2-7	TRBD1	CSASLQGVPLSYEQYF	TGCAGTGCTAGTTTGCAGGGGGTACCCTTATCCTACGAGCAGTACTTC
TRBV7-8	once	TRBJ1-4	-	CASSLRSFSYNEKLFF	TGTGCCAGCAGCTTACGGTCCTTCTCCTACAATGAAAAACTGTTTTTT
TRBV19	-	TRBJ2-7	TRBD1	CASSRATGDPNEQYF	TGTGCCAGTAGTAGAGCGACAGGGGATCCCAACGAGCAGTACTTC
TRBV28	-	TRBJ2-3	TRBD2	CASSRKTSGGYTDTQYF	TGTGCCAGCAGCCGTAAGACTAGCGGGGGCTACACAGATACGCAGTATTTT
TRBV2	-	TRBJ2-2	TRBD1	CASGRTGGGGQLFF	TGTGCCAGCGGCCGGACAGGGGGGGGCGGGCAGCTGTTTTTT
TRBV6-5	-	TRBJ2-7	-	CATQGRGGGEQYF	TGTGCCACCCAAGGGCGGGGAGGGGGCGAGCAGTACTTC
TRBV19	once	TRBJ1-1	-	CASRTGKNTEAFF	TGTGCCAGTAGGACAGGAAAGAACACTGAAGCTTTCTTT
TRBV5-1	-	TRBJ2-5	TRBD1	CASRSTGGTETQYF	TGCGCCAGCAGGTCGACAGGGGGCACGGAGACCCAGTACTTC
TRBV5-1	-	TRBJ1-2	TRBD1	CASRHAYRDRNYGYTF	TGCGCCAGCAGGCACGCATATCGGGACAGGAACTATGGCTACACCTTC
TRBV28	-	TRBJ1-5	-	CASSSRRSQPQHF	TGTGCCAGCAGTTCCCGTAGGAGCCAGCCCCAGCATTTT
TRBV30	-	TRBJ1-5	TRBD1	CAWSAGTGRKAQHF	TGTGCCTGGAGTGCAGGGACAGGGCGGAAGGCCCAGCATTTT